This TCR beta chain appears in the sequencing data of a study of control samples from healthy donors and cancer patients. The CDR3 has 15 amino acids. V was cut by 1 base and J by 1 base, with 13 bases left in between. In germline, CDR1 is SQVTM, CDR2 ANQGSEA. The table came from immunoSEQ multiplex PCR; TCRdb's copy has only in-frame clones and leaves some out. The sample contains 150,000 to 200,000 clones, approximately 86% of which appear only once. This chain connects TRBV29-1 to TRBJ1-2; D may be TRBD1 (5 bases). The TCR was taken from a man between 18 and 29 years old in good health. The sequenced sample consisted of blood. The CDR3 bases are TGCAGCGTTGAAGTAGAGGGGACCGATAACTATGGCTACACCTTC. Translation: CSVEVEGTDNYGYTF.